A single sample is the source of the 2 T cell receptor beta chains below, sequenced in a study of early T cells in non-severe SARS-CoV-2 infection. TCRdb re-analysed the 5' RACE reads in MiXCR, keeping a single row per CDR3 protein. This table has roughly 9,200 distinct CDR3 sequences, about 4.8% appearing once. The specimen was whole blood. The receptors come from an adult who was a healthcare worker with PCR-confirmed SARS-CoV-2 infection or an uninfected control (not recorded which).

Many counts were recorded for this clonotype. The chain carries TRBV11-3 and TRBJ1-6, with TRBD1 matching 8 bases. This CDR3 comprises 13 residues. The trim removed 4 bases at V and 9 bases at J, leaving 2 bases unmatched. Germline CDR1 reads SGHNT; CDR2 reads YENEEA. CDR3 nucleotides: TGTGCCAGCAGCTCGGACAGGGTTTCACCCCTCCACTTT. Its translation is CASSSDRVSPLHF.

This clonotype appeared many times. The V call is TRBV2, the J call TRBJ1-5; perhaps TRBD1 as D (6 bases). In germline, CDR1 is SNHLY, CDR2 FYNNEI. V shed 2 bases and J shed 3 bases, with 11 bases lying between them. The CDR3 contains 15 residues. CDR3 protein: CASSESQGYNQPQHF. The DNA of the CDR3 is TGTGCCAGCAGTGAAAGCCAGGGGTACAATCAGCCCCAGCATTTT.